This T cell receptor beta chain emerged from a study of CD8 T cells in ankylosing spondylitis. Whole-study findings and limits: In ankylosing spondylitis blood, a motif of seven to nine highly homologous TCR beta variants appeared characteristic. Matched synovial fluid from ankylosing spondylitis patients was reported to be enriched for disease-linked clones.

Of note for this clonotype: The antigen is not known.

Making the TCR beta libraries involved quantitative 5'-RACE with molecular barcodes. TCRdb redid the calling of the 5' RACE reads with MiXCR, one entry per CDR3 protein. The sample includes about 340,000 distinct CDR3 sequences, roughly 14% seen only once; the top ten take 0.85% to 1.4%. The CDR3 spans 12 residues. Germline V gene lookup returns CDR1 DFQATT and CDR2 SNEGSKA (reference sequence). Unmatched junction bases numbered 2, after V lost 7 bases and J lost 2 bases. Specimen: blood, either unsorted or a sorted T cell fraction (not recorded which). The chain combines TRBV20-1 with TRBJ2-1; 7 nucleotides agree with TRBD2. This clonotype originated in a male donor with ankylosing spondylitis or in good health (not recorded which). The CDR3 reads CSVAGPYNEQFF. CDR3 in DNA: TGCAGTGTAGCGGGCCCCTACAATGAGCAGTTCTTC.